The 22 T cell receptor beta chains listed next were all sequenced from one sample in a study of spatial heterogeneity in lung cancer. TCRdb called the 5' RACE reads again in MiXCR, with one record for every CDR3 protein. Of 90,000 to 95,000 distinct CDR3 sequences listed, about 12% are singletons. Indicated time point: sample taken at primary tumor resection. The sample in question was PBMCs, obtained at surgery. The origin of the receptors is a male donor with early-stage non-small cell lung cancer.

The rearrangement links TRBV6-2 or TRBV6-3 to TRBJ1-5; D is unresolved. The germline gives CDR1 MNHEY, CDR2 SVGEGT. The CDR3 is 17 residues long. Trimming left V 8 bases short and J 0 bases short, with 20 bases between. The CDR3 region has the DNA TGTGCCAGCGGTTCATATACGACGGATTATAGCAATCAGCCCCAGCATTTT. This codes for CASGSYTTDYSNQPQHF.

The chain recombines TRBV6-5 with TRBJ2-3, with TRBD2 matching over 9 bases. V gave up 0 bases and J gave up 5 bases; unmatched junction bases: 6. Germline CDR1 MNHEY, CDR2 SVGAGI. This CDR3 spans 16 amino acids. This CDR3 reads CASSYSASGVGDTQYF. DNA of the CDR3: TGTGCCAGCAGTTACTCAGCTAGCGGGGTCGGAGATACGCAGTATTTT.

The rearrangement joins TRBV28 to TRBJ2-7, with 8 bases identical to TRBD1. Germline V gives CDR1 MDHEN, CDR2 SYDVKM. CDR3 size: 13 residues. The junction had 10 bases not matched to a gene; V was cut back by 3 bases and J by 12 bases. Here the CDR3 DNA reads TGTGCCAGCAGTTTTGTTGGACAGGGTGTTGGGTACTTC. Its translation is CASSFVGQGVGYF.

This clonotype came up many times. CDR3 in DNA: TGTGCCTGGAGTGTAAGGGTAGGGGCTCGCTCCTACGAGCAGTACTTC. It translates to CAWSVRVGARSYEQYF. The chain couples TRBV30 to TRBJ2-7; perhaps TRBD1 as D (5 bases). CDR1 and CDR2 from the germline V gene are GTSNPN and SVGIG (reference sequence). The CDR3 contains 16 residues. V was cut by 0 bases and J by 0 bases, with 15 bases left in between.

The chain employs TRBV6-4 and TRBJ2-1; unclear D gene. V lost 4 bases, J lost 9 bases, and 13 bases lay in between. The CDR3 is 13 residues long. Germline CDR1 and CDR2: MRHNA and SNTAGT. DNA of the CDR3: TGTGCCAGCAGTGTGGGAACTTCTAGTGAGCAGTTCTTC. Protein product: CASSVGTSSEQFF.

The sample holds many counts of this clonotype. The chain uses TRBV27 and TRBJ2-4; 7 bases are a match to TRBD1. Germline CDR1 MNHEY, CDR2 SMNVEV (reference sequence). V lost 4 bases and J lost 1; bases outside the gene matches: 4. The CDR3 spans 15 residues. CDR3 protein: CASSSLQGAKNIQYF. The CDR3 DNA follows: TGTGCCAGCAGTTCCCTACAGGGGGCCAAAAACATTCAGTACTTC.

This clonotype has at least ten counts. The chain couples TRBV10-3 to TRBJ2-3; a possible D gene is TRBD1 (5 bases). The V gene lost 2 bases and the J gene lost 1 base, with 13 bases spanning the gap. From germline, CDR1 is ENHRY and CDR2 SYGVKD. This CDR3 has 16 residues. This chain's CDR3 is CAISERGHKRTDTQYF. CDR3 in DNA: TGTGCCATCAGTGAGAGGGGTCACAAGCGCACAGATACGCAGTATTTT.

There are many counts of this clonotype. V usage is TRBV28 and J usage is TRBJ2-3, with TRBD2 matching over 12 bases. The J segment lost 0 bases and the V segment lost 4 bases, leaving 5 bases of the junction unmatched. The CDR3 extends over 17 amino acids. Germline-derived CDR1 and CDR2 are MDHEN and SYDVKM. The CDR3 here is CASSSRTSGTSTDTQYF. In nucleotides, the CDR3 is TGTGCCAGCAGTTCGCGGACTAGCGGGACCAGCACAGATACGCAGTATTTT. Drawing the rest from reference TRBV28 and TRBJ2-3, the complete variable domain is DVKVTQSSRYLVKRTGEKVFLECVQDMDHENMFWYRQDPGLGLRLIYFSYDVKMKEKGDIPEGYSVSREKKERFSLILESASTNQTSMYLCASSSRTSGTSTDTQYFGPGTRLTVL.

This clonotype was counted ten times or more. The chain links TRBV20-1 to TRBJ1-5; weak D call: TRBD1 (5 bases). Germline V gene data show CDR1 as DFQATT and CDR2 as SNEGSKA (reference sequence). V was trimmed by 6 bases and J by 3 bases, leaving 12 bases between them. The CDR3 loop spans 13 amino acids. For the CDR3, the DNA is TGCAGTGCCTTCGACAGCGTCAATCAGCCCCAGCATTTT. It specifies CSAFDSVNQPQHF.

The sample holds many counts of this clonotype. The chain joins TRBV28 to TRBJ2-3, with D possibly being TRBD1 or TRBD2 (5 bases each). The CDR3 extends over 15 amino acids. V was cut by 11 bases and J by 2 bases, with 20 bases left in between. Germline loops: CDR1 MDHEN, CDR2 SYDVKM. The CDR3: CAVARPRGDTDTQYF. CDR3 nucleotides: TGTGCCGTCGCCCGCCCGAGAGGGGACACAGATACGCAGTATTTT. Based on the CDR3 plus reference TRBV28 and TRBJ2-3, the full variable domain is DVKVTQSSRYLVKRTGEKVFLECVQDMDHENMFWYRQDPGLGLRLIYFSYDVKMKEKGDIPEGYSVSREKKERFSLILESASTNQTSMYLCAVARPRGDTDTQYFGPGTRLTVL.

The rearrangement joins TRBV6-2 or TRBV6-3 to TRBJ1-5, with D perhaps TRBD1 (5 bases). CDR1 is MNHEY, CDR2 SVGEGT, per germline. The CDR3 is 14 residues long. The V end lost 2 bases, the J end lost 7 bases, and 12 bases lay between the germline ends. CDR3 region: CASSYPGLQQPQHF. In nucleotides, the CDR3 is TGTGCCAGCAGTTACCCGGGGCTTCAACAGCCCCAGCATTTT.

This clonotype was seen at least ten times. The chain links TRBV6-2 or TRBV6-3 to TRBJ2-2; the match to TRBD2 covers 12 bases. CDR3 size: 18 residues. V dropped 8 bases and J dropped 2; count of bases not matched to a gene: 12. Germline V CDR1 and CDR2: MNHEY, SVGEGT. CDR3 nucleotides: TGTGCCAGCTACTTCGTGACTAGCGGGAGTATCAACACCGGGGAGCTGTTTTTT. Its protein is CASYFVTSGSINTGELFF.

Only a few counts were recorded for this clonotype. This chain connects TRBV7-9 to TRBJ1-6; 7 nucleotides agree with TRBD1. The CDR3 loop spans 16 amino acids. Germline CDR1 and CDR2: SEHNR and FQNEAQ (reference sequence). V was clipped by 5 bases and J by 6 bases; unmatched bases: 10. CDR3 nucleotides: TGTGCCAGCAGCCGTTTAACAGACAGGGCTAATTCACCCCTCCACTTT. Translated: CASSRLTDRANSPLHF.

This clonotype was observed a handful of times. CDR3 protein: CATRGEGSNQPQHF. The CDR3 coding sequence is TGTGCCACCAGGGGGGAGGGGAGCAATCAGCCCCAGCATTTT. The V and J genes are TRBV6-5 and TRBJ1-5; 7 bases fit TRBD1. This CDR3 is 14 amino acids long. V lost 10 bases, J lost 1 base, and 7 bases stayed unmatched. Germline CDR1 MNHEY, CDR2 SVGAGI.

This chain links TRBV20-1 with TRBJ2-1; unclear D gene. The V end was cut by 3 bases, the J end by 5 bases, with 14 bases between. Germline V lookup: CDR1 DFQATT, CDR2 SNEGSKA (reference sequence). There are 14 residues in the CDR3. CDR3 amino acids: CSASTWQANNEQFF. CDR3 DNA: TGCAGTGCTAGTACCTGGCAGGCCAACAATGAGCAGTTCTTC.

This clonotype came up many times. The rearrangement links TRBV14 to TRBJ2-7; TRBD2 matches at 13 bases. This CDR3 is 14 amino acids long. In germline, CDR1 is SGHDN, CDR2 FVKESK. The V gene end was trimmed by 4 bases and the J gene end by 6 bases; junction bases not matched to a gene: 3. The DNA of the CDR3 is TGTGCCAGCAGCCGAGGGACTAGCGGGGTCGAGCAGTACTTC. It yields the protein CASSRGTSGVEQYF.

This chain links TRBV5-1 with TRBJ2-6; no clear D gene. Between the trimmed V and J ends, which lost 0 bases and 2 bases, there was a span of 12 bases. Germline V lookup: CDR1 SGHRS, CDR2 YFSETQ. The CDR3 has 17 residues. The chain's CDR3 is CASSLGVVRTGANVLTF. The CDR3 DNA reads TGCGCCAGCAGCTTGGGGGTAGTTAGAACTGGGGCCAACGTCCTGACTTTC.

This clonotype was observed a handful of times. CDR3 nucleotide sequence: TGTGCCAGCAACCCCAGGGAGAAGAACACTGAAGCTTTCTTT. This translates into CASNPREKNTEAFF. The gene calls are TRBV27 and TRBJ1-1; D may be TRBD1 (5 bases). CDR1 is MNHEY, CDR2 SMNVEV, per germline (reference sequence). V lost 7 bases to trimming and J lost 1 base, with 13 bases between them. This CDR3 has 14 residues.

This clonotype was seen more than once but under ten times. The rearrangement links TRBV7-2 to TRBJ2-3; 9 nucleotides align to TRBD2. Germline CDR1 SGHTA, CDR2 FQGNSA. V shed 1 base, J shed 3 bases, and the junction held 5 bases outside the gene matches. The CDR3 contains 16 residues. CDR3 amino acids: CASSLVSGGLTDTQYF. CDR3 DNA: TGTGCCAGCAGCTTAGTTAGCGGGGGACTGACAGATACGCAGTATTTT.

This clonotype occurred many times. The genes are TRBV20-1 and TRBJ2-7; D gene uncertain. The length of the CDR3 is 13 residues. The V end was cut by 6 bases, the J end by 5 bases, with 17 bases between. Per germline, CDR1 DFQATT and CDR2 SNEGSKA (reference sequence). DNA of the CDR3: TGCAGTGCCCTCCGGCAACAGCTACACGAGCAGTACTTC. Its protein product is CSALRQQLHEQYF.

There are many counts of this clonotype. The CDR3 loop is CASSPPGRGTEAFF. CDR3 DNA sequence: TGTGCCAGCAGCCCACCGGGGCGCGGGACTGAAGCTTTCTTT. The gene calls are TRBV6-2 or TRBV6-3 and TRBJ1-1, with TRBD1 as a possible D gene (5 bases). The germline CDR1 and CDR2 sequences are MNHEY and SVGEGT. The CDR3 is 14 residues long. V was clipped by 6 bases and J by 5 bases, with 16 bases between them.

The chain joins TRBV7-3 to TRBJ2-3; possible D gene TRBD1, 5 bases. Trimming removed 1 base at V and 6 bases at J, with 23 bases between. Germline V gives CDR1 SGHTA, CDR2 FQGTGA. The CDR3 spans 18 residues. This CDR3 reads CASSLSRVEGLVSDTQYF. In nucleotides, the CDR3 is TGTGCCAGCAGCTTAAGCAGGGTAGAAGGTTTAGTTTCCGATACGCAGTATTTT.